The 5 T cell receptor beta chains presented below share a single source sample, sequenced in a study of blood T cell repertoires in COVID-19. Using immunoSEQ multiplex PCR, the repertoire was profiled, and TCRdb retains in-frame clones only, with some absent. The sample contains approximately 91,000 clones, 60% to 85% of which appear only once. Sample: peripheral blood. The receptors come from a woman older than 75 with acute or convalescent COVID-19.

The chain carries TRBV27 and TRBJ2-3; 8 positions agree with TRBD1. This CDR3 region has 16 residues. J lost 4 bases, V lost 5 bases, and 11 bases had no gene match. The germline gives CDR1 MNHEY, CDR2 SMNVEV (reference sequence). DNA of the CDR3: TGTGCCAGCAGTCCCCAAGGGACAGGCCGGTCAGATACGCAGTATTTT. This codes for CASSPQGTGRSDTQYF.

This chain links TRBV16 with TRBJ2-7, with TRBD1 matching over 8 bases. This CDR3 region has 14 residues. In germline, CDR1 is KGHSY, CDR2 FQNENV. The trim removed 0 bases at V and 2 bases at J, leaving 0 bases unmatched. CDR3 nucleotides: TGTGCCAGCAGCCAATCGGACAGGGCCTACGAGCAGTACTTC. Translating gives CASSQSDRAYEQYF.

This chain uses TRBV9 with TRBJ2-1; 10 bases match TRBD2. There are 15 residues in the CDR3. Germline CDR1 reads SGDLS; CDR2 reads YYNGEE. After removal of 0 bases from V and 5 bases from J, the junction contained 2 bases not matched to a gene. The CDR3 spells CASSVGLAGDNEQFF. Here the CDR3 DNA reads TGTGCCAGCAGCGTAGGACTAGCGGGTGACAATGAGCAGTTCTTC.

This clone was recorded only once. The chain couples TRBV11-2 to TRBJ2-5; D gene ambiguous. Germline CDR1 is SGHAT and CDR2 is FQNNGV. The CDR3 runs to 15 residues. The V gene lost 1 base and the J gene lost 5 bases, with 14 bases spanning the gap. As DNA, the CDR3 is TGTGCCAGCAGCTTAGGTCCAACGGTCTCGGAGACCCAGTACTTC. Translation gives CASSLGPTVSETQYF.

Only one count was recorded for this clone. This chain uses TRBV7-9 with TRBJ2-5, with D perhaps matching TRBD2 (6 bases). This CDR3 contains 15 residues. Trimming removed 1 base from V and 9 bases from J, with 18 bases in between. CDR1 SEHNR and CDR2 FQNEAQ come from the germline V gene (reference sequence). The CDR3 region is CASSLGGGLNRAQYF. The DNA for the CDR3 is TGTGCCAGCAGCTTAGGGGGCGGACTAAATCGGGCCCAGTACTTC.